This T cell receptor beta chain emerged from a study of identical twins. TCRdb ran MiXCR on the 5' RACE reads and lists one entry per CDR3 protein. The table has some 690,000 distinct CDR3 sequences, less than 25% seen once; the top ten hold approximately 4.3%. Germline assignment: CDR1 DFQATT and CDR2 SNEGSKA (reference sequence). The V end was cut by 3 bases, the J end by 1 base, with 12 bases between. This CDR3 is 15 amino acids long. These sequences were also reported in another study, on T cells expressing NK-cell markers. This second report adds: It was from sorted CD3+CD56+NKG2C+, CD3+CD56+NKG2C- and CD3+CD56-NKG2C+ T cells that TCR beta repertoires came.

The J gene is TRBJ1-4, the V gene TRBV20-1; perhaps TRBD1 as D (6 bases). The sequence derives from a woman aged 18-35 years in good health. Input material: PBMCs. CDR3 DNA: TGCAGTGCTAGGGCAACAGGGTTAACTAATGAAAAACTGTTTTTT. It yields the protein CSARATGLTNEKLFF.